The 18 T cell receptor beta chains reported below all come from one sample, sequenced in a study of persistence of HIV-infected CD4 T cells. Sequencing used immunoSEQ version 4 in survey mode. Sequenced by immunoSEQ multiplex PCR; TCRdb stores in-frame clones only, minus some. In the table there are 43,000 or so clones, approximately 88% of which are singletons. The antigens for these receptors are not known. This nonspecific control used anti-CD3/anti-CD28 bead stimulation of CD4+ T cells. Sorting of responding CD4+ T cells relied on upregulated CD40 ligand together with CD69. The material was CD4+ T cells sorted from PBMCs after roughly 18-hour stimulation, obtained from a patient who received antiretroviral therapy. Every receptor here comes from an adult man with HIV who was CMV-seropositive.

This rearrangement joins TRBV3-1 (or the pseudogene TRBV3-2) to TRBJ1-1; tentatively, D is TRBD1 (5 bases). The CDR3 length is 15 residues. CDR1 LGHDT and CDR2 YNNKEL come from the germline V gene (reference sequence). The V end was cut by 1 base, the J end by 2 bases, with 11 bases between. As DNA, the CDR3 is TGTGCCAGCAGCCAAGGACAGATCCTAAACACTGAAGCTTTCTTT. This codes for CASSQGQILNTEAFF.

This clone was seen a single time. The V and J genes are TRBV7-9 and TRBJ1-1; possibly TRBD1 for D (5 bases). CDR1 and CDR2 from the germline V gene are SEHNR and FQNEAQ (reference sequence). CDR3 size: 14 residues. V lost 5 bases, J lost 5 bases, and 15 bases lay in between. CDR3 nucleotide sequence: TGTGCCAGCAGCCCCGGGGGAAGGGAAACTGAAGCTTTCTTT. This encodes CASSPGGRETEAFF. Variable domain in full (rest from reference TRBV7-9 and TRBJ1-1): DTGVSQNPRHKITKRGQNVTFRCDPISEHNRLYWYRQTLGQGPEFLTYFQNEAQLEKSRLLSDRFSAERPKGSFSTLEIQRTEQGDSAMYLCASSPGGRETEAFFGQGTRLTVV.

The V gene is TRBV12-5, the J gene TRBJ2-1, with D tentatively TRBD1 or TRBD2 (5 bases each). The germline V and J ends were trimmed by 2 bases and 7 bases, with 33 bases remaining between them. The CDR3 covers 21 residues. Germline assignment: CDR1 LGHNT and CDR2 FRNRAP. CDR3 nucleotides: TGTGCTAGTGGTTTGCTAGGTTGGGAGCAGAGGGCACAAAGGGACGGGAATGAGCAGTTCTTC. Amino acids: CASGLLGWEQRAQRDGNEQFF.

This chain links TRBV19 with TRBJ1-2; no firm D call. Per the germline V gene, CDR1 is LNHDA and CDR2 is SQIVND (reference sequence). This CDR3 is 14 amino acids long. V was pared by 1 base and J by 1 base, with 7 bases between. CDR3 sequence reads: CASSIASYNYGYTF. The CDR3 coding sequence is TGTGCCAGTAGTATAGCCAGTTATAACTATGGCTACACCTTC.

V gene TRBV5-1 combines with J gene TRBJ2-2; D is unclear. The germline gives CDR1 SGHRS, CDR2 YFSETQ. This CDR3 contains 14 residues. Trimming stripped 0 bases from V and 6 bases from J, with 9 bases between. CDR3: CASSLEWAAGELFF. As DNA, the CDR3 is TGCGCCAGCAGCTTGGAGTGGGCAGCCGGGGAGCTGTTTTTT.

The V and J genes are TRBV5-1 and TRBJ2-7; TRBD1 might be the D (6 bases). Germline assignment: CDR1 SGHRS and CDR2 YFSETQ. The CDR3 covers 15 residues. Trimming pared 0 bases from V and 0 bases from J, leaving 10 bases between. The CDR3 region has the DNA TGCGCCAGCAGCTTGGCCCAGGGGAGCTCCTACGAGCAGTACTTC. Residues: CASSLAQGSSYEQYF.

This chain uses TRBV5-1 with TRBJ2-1; 14 bases line up with TRBD2. Losses at the gene ends were 2 bases for V and 4 bases for J; bases not matched to a gene: 5. The CDR3 totals 17 residues. The germline V gene encodes CDR1 SGHRS and CDR2 YFSETQ. The CDR3 coding sequence is TGCGCCAGCAGCTTCGGACTAGCGGGGGGCCTATACAATGAGCAGTTCTTC. It encodes CASSFGLAGGLYNEQFF.

The chain is built from TRBV3-1 (or the pseudogene TRBV3-2) and TRBJ1-4; 7 bases agree with TRBD1. The V gene end was trimmed by 2 bases and the J gene end by 6 bases; junction bases not matched to a gene: 6. Germline CDR1 is LGHDT and CDR2 is YNNKEL (reference sequence). This CDR3 comprises 15 residues. The CDR3: CASSQTGAMYEKLFF. CDR3 bases: TGTGCCAGCAGCCAAACAGGGGCAATGTATGAAAAACTGTTTTTT.

This clone is a singleton in its sample. The CDR3 sequence is CASSEGQGPAEKLFF. The DNA for the CDR3 is TGTGCCAGCAGTGAAGGTCAGGGGCCAGCTGAAAAACTGTTTTTT. The gene calls are TRBV6-1 and TRBJ1-4; possibly TRBD1 for D (6 bases). Trimming took 1 base from V and 7 from J, leaving 13 bases between them. The CDR3 is 15 residues long. The germline CDR1 and CDR2 sequences are MNHNS and SASEGT.

CDR3 sequence (DNA): TGCGCCAGCAGCCCGGGCCTTAGAAACGAGCAGTACTTC. Residues: CASSPGLRNEQYF. J is TRBJ2-7 and V is TRBV5-1; D not resolved. V lost 4 bases and J lost 5, with 13 bases in between. Germline CDR1 and CDR2: SGHRS and YFSETQ. There are 13 residues in the CDR3.

The chain joins TRBV3-1 (or the pseudogene TRBV3-2) to TRBJ1-4, with D possibly TRBD1 on 6 matching bases. This CDR3 is built from 14 residues. V lost 2 bases and J lost 7, with 11 bases in between. From germline, CDR1 is LGHDT and CDR2 YNNKEL (reference sequence). The CDR3 region has the DNA TGTGCCAGCAGCCAACGGGGGCGCGTTGAAAAACTGTTTTTT. Encoded protein: CASSQRGRVEKLFF.

The V and J genes are TRBV6-5 and TRBJ2-1; 10 nucleotides line up with TRBD1. This CDR3 spans 15 amino acids. The ends lost 2 bases at V and 7 bases at J; junction bases unmatched: 5. Germline V gene sequence: CDR1 MNHEY, CDR2 SVGAGI. The CDR3 DNA sequence: TGTGCCAGCAGTTACGGGGGACAGGGGAGGAATGAGCAGTTCTTC. Translation gives CASSYGGQGRNEQFF.

The gene calls are TRBV18 and TRBJ1-2, with no clear D. The length of the CDR3 is 16 residues. Germline assignment: CDR1 KGHSH and CDR2 LQKENI. Trimming shortened V by 3 bases and J by 6 bases, and 20 bases separated the two germline ends. CDR3 nucleotides: TGTGCCAGCTCACCTGCTAGGGCCTCGGCCGTCGATGGCTACACCTTC. Translating it yields CASSPARASAVDGYTF. Full variable domain (outside the CDR3, taken from reference TRBV18 and TRBJ1-2): NAGVMQNPRHLVRRRGQEARLRCSPMKGHSHVYWYRQLPEEGLKFMVYLQKENIIDESGMPKERFSAEFPKEGPSILRIQQVVRGDSAAYFCASSPARASAVDGYTFGSGTRLTVV.

The chain recombines TRBV2 with TRBJ2-1; tentative D call: TRBD1 (5 bases). This CDR3 comprises 12 residues. V lost 6 bases, J lost 4 bases, and 7 bases lay in between. Germline V gene lookup returns CDR1 SNHLY and CDR2 FYNNEI. The CDR3 coding sequence is TGTGCCAGCAGGGACACATACAATGAGCAGTTCTTC. Its protein is CASRDTYNEQFF.

By share, this clone ranks as medium-sized. The V gene is TRBV18, the J gene TRBJ1-1, with no clear D. The CDR3 has 13 residues. V lost 5 bases and J 2 bases, leaving 9 bases between the germline ends. Germline V gene data show CDR1 as KGHSH and CDR2 as LQKENI. The chain's CDR3 is CASSKGVNTEAFF. The DNA of the CDR3 is TGTGCCAGCTCAAAGGGAGTAAACACTGAAGCTTTCTTT.

This chain links TRBV15 with TRBJ1-1; the D gene is possibly TRBD1 (6 bases). There are 15 residues in the CDR3. V dropped 3 bases and J dropped 5 bases, with 16 bases sitting between them. Germline assignment: CDR1 LNHNV and CDR2 YYDKDF (reference sequence). The CDR3 loop reads CATSRGGGGQTEAFF. The CDR3 DNA reads TGTGCCACCAGCAGGGGGGGAGGGGGACAAACTGAAGCTTTCTTT. Full variable domain (missing parts from reference TRBV15 and TRBJ1-1): DAMVIQNPRYQVTQFGKPVTLSCSQTLNHNVMYWYQQKSSQAPKLLFHYYDKDFNNEADTPDNFQSRRPNTSFCFLDIRSPGLGDTAMYLCATSRGGGGQTEAFFGQGTRLTVV.

The genes are TRBV12-3 or TRBV12-4 and TRBJ2-7; D remains ambiguous. V lost 3 bases, J lost 5 bases, and 5 bases lay in between. This CDR3 comprises 11 residues. DNA of the CDR3: TGTGCCAGCAGTTTGTTGAACGAGCAGTACTTC. This gives the protein CASSLLNEQYF.

V usage is TRBV20-1 and J usage is TRBJ2-3, with D unresolved. This CDR3 is 11 amino acids long. Per the germline V gene, CDR1 is DFQATT and CDR2 is SNEGSKA (reference sequence). The CDR3 DNA is TGCAGGCCGGAATCCACAGATACGCAGTATTTT. Encoded protein: CRPESTDTQYF.